The 25 T cell receptor beta chains listed next were all sequenced from one sample in a study of T cell responses to AZD1222 COVID-19 vaccine. Profiled with immunoSEQ multiplex PCR; TCRdb holds only in-frame clones, not every one. Found here are about 120,000 clones, about nine tenths of them singletons; the top ten hold roughly 4.7%. Sequenced here: peripheral blood, sampled on day 0 of AZD1222 vaccination. The receptors here all came from an adult in good health.

V is TRBV28 and J is TRBJ1-6; TRBD1 matches at 8 bases. The V gene end was trimmed by 5 bases and the J gene end by 15 bases; junction bases not matched to a gene: 15. The CDR3 loop spans 15 amino acids. CDR1 is MDHEN, CDR2 SYDVKM, per germline. The CDR3 sequence: CASSTRTGMKSDLHF. The CDR3, as DNA: TGTGCCAGCAGTACCAGGACAGGGATGAAAAGTGACCTCCACTTT.

The chain has TRBV7-2 and TRBJ2-1, with TRBD2 matching over 7 bases. Germline CDR1 reads SGHTA; CDR2 reads FQGNSA. The CDR3 extends over 16 amino acids. J gave up 6 bases and V 5 bases, and 13 bases lay outside the gene matches. The CDR3 coding sequence is TGTGCCAGCAGCCTCCTGATCGGGGGGAACGGCAATGAGCAGTTCTTC. It translates to CASSLLIGGNGNEQFF.

With regard to this clone: The junction shows a germline mismatch at one end, possibly a read error. The V gene is TRBV5-4, the J gene TRBJ1-3, with 7 nucleotides matching TRBD1. The CDR3 runs 16 residues. Germline loops: CDR1 SGHNT, CDR2 YYREEE (reference sequence). CDR3: CASSLDRRFSGNTIYF. CDR3 sequence (DNA): TGTGCCAGCAGTTTGGACAGGCGTTTCTCTGGAAACACCATATATTTT.

This clone has a handful of counts. V usage is TRBV7-2 and J usage is TRBJ1-2; D call uncertain. The germline V gene encodes CDR1 SGHTA and CDR2 FQGNSA. CDR3 length: 17 residues. The V and J ends lost 1 base and 7 bases respectively, with 22 bases between them. CDR3 coding DNA: TGTGCCAGCAGCTTAGGGGCCCCCATTGTCAGGCTATCTGGCTACACCTTC. Protein product: CASSLGAPIVRLSGYTF.

The chain uses TRBV7-9 and TRBJ2-1; TRBD2 agrees at 10 bases. Germline CDR1 SEHNR, CDR2 FQNEAQ (reference sequence). V lost 4 bases and J lost 5; bases outside the gene matches: 5. The CDR3 is 15 amino acids. The CDR3 loop is CASSSSGGANNEQFF. The CDR3 bases are TGTGCCAGCAGCTCGAGCGGGGGGGCCAACAATGAGCAGTTCTTC.

V gene TRBV20-1 combines with J gene TRBJ1-5, with D perhaps TRBD1 (6 bases). In germline, CDR1 is DFQATT, CDR2 SNEGSKA (reference sequence). V lost 3 bases and J 6 bases, leaving 18 bases between the germline ends. The CDR3 is made up of 15 amino acids. In DNA form, the CDR3 reads TGCAGTGCTAGTGCTACGGACAGTTTTGGTCAGCCCCAGCATTTT. This encodes CSASATDSFGQPQHF.

The chain couples TRBV29-1 to TRBJ1-2; TRBD1 agrees at 8 bases. CDR3 size: 17 residues. Germline CDR1 is SQVTM and CDR2 is ANQGSEA. V shed 4 bases and J 3 bases; nucleotides not matched to a gene: 16. The CDR3 is CSVGGRAGGSEDYGYTF. CDR3 DNA sequence: TGCAGCGTTGGGGGAAGGGCAGGGGGCTCTGAGGACTATGGCTACACCTTC.

The rearrangement joins TRBV4-3 to TRBJ2-3, with D possibly TRBD2 on 7 matching bases. Trimming left V 0 bases short and J 7 bases short, with 14 bases between. This CDR3 spans 15 amino acids. Per germline, CDR1 LGHNA and CDR2 YSLEER. In DNA, the CDR3 is TGCGCCAGCAGCCAAGAGGGGGGGCCTTCGCATACGCAGTATTTT. It encodes CASSQEGGPSHTQYF.

V usage is TRBV6-1 and J usage is TRBJ2-7; unclear D gene. The CDR3 loop spans 14 amino acids. V lost 3 bases and J lost 2, with 11 bases in between. Germline-derived CDR1 and CDR2 are MNHNS and SASEGT. This chain's CDR3 is CASSDAPWPYEQYF. The CDR3 region has the DNA TGTGCCAGCAGTGACGCCCCATGGCCCTACGAGCAGTACTTC.

This chain uses TRBV7-9 with TRBJ2-7; 12 positions agree with TRBD1. V lost 2 bases, J lost 7 bases, and 6 bases stayed unmatched. In germline, CDR1 is SEHNR, CDR2 FQNEAQ (reference sequence). The CDR3 covers 15 residues. The CDR3 sequence: CASSLIGTGGEEQYF. The CDR3 DNA sequence: TGTGCCAGCAGCTTAATCGGGACAGGGGGCGAAGAGCAGTACTTC.

The gene calls are TRBV7-9 and TRBJ1-1; the D is unclear. Germline loops: CDR1 SEHNR, CDR2 FQNEAQ (reference sequence). Between the trimmed V and J ends, which lost 6 bases and 2 bases, there was a span of 1 base. This CDR3 contains 10 residues. The CDR3 loop reads CASRNTEAFF. CDR3 nucleotides: TGTGCCAGCAGAAACACTGAAGCTTTCTTT.

The chain couples TRBV27 to TRBJ2-7; D is unresolved. CDR1 and CDR2 from the germline V gene are MNHEY and SMNVEV (reference sequence). V was clipped by 5 bases and J by 1 base, with 9 bases between them. The CDR3 contains 13 residues. CDR3 residues: CASSGDGSYEQYF. The CDR3 DNA follows: TGTGCCAGCAGTGGTGACGGTTCCTACGAGCAGTACTTC.

The rearrangement links TRBV5-1 to TRBJ2-7; D tentatively fits TRBD1 or TRBD2 (5 bases each). With 0 bases removed from V and 4 bases from J, the gap between germline ends came to 11 bases. Germline V gene lookup returns CDR1 SGHRS and CDR2 YFSETQ. This CDR3 region has 14 residues. Written as DNA, the CDR3 is TGCGCCAGCAGCTTGGTGGGGGAACCGTACGAGCAGTACTTC. Amino acid sequence: CASSLVGEPYEQYF.

The chain links TRBV6-2 or TRBV6-3 to TRBJ1-6; no clear D gene. The germline V and J ends were trimmed by 2 bases and 7 bases, with 12 bases remaining between them. This CDR3 region has 15 residues. The germline CDR1 and CDR2 sequences are MNHEY and SVGEGT. CDR3 DNA: TGTGCCAGCAGTTACGGCATGGTCAGGAATTCACCCCTCCACTTT. Encoded protein: CASSYGMVRNSPLHF.

The chain has TRBV6-5 and TRBJ1-2; D gene unclear. The CDR3 consists of 14 residues. Trimming removed 4 bases from V and 4 bases from J, with 13 bases in between. Germline CDR1 MNHEY, CDR2 SVGAGI. The CDR3 nucleotides read TGTGCCAGCAGTTCCCTCAGTGTCCTCTATGGCTACACCTTC. The encoded protein is CASSSLSVLYGYTF.

The chain recombines TRBV4-1 with TRBJ2-1; 8 positions agree with TRBD1. The CDR3 extends over 15 amino acids. Trimming took 3 bases from V and 4 from J; bases not matched to a gene: 5. Germline V gene data show CDR1 as MGHRA and CDR2 as YSYEKL. The CDR3 coding sequence is TGCGCCAGCAGCCATCCCGGGACAGGTTACAATGAGCAGTTCTTC. This translates into CASSHPGTGYNEQFF.

J is TRBJ1-2 and V is TRBV6-5; tentatively, D is TRBD1 (5 bases). The germline V gene has CDR1 MNHEY and CDR2 SVGAGI. Trimming took 6 bases from V and 1 from J, leaving 9 bases between them. The CDR3 consists of 13 residues. CDR3 loop: CASSPQGNYGYTF. Here the CDR3 DNA reads TGTGCCAGCAGCCCCCAGGGTAACTATGGCTACACCTTC.

As DNA, the CDR3 is TGTGCCAGCAACTCCGGGGTCTCTCATGGCTACACCTTC. Protein sequence: CASNSGVSHGYTF. This chain joins TRBV7-2 and TRBJ1-2; D not certain. Trimming took off 7 bases at V and 6 bases at J, with 15 bases between the two ends. Per the germline V gene, CDR1 is SGHTA and CDR2 is FQGNSA. The CDR3 contains 13 residues.

The V gene is TRBV4-3, the J gene TRBJ2-5; possible D gene TRBD1, 5 bases. V shed 0 bases and J shed 2 bases, with 10 bases lying between them. The CDR3 covers 15 residues. The germline V gene has CDR1 LGHNA and CDR2 YSLEER. The CDR3 coding sequence is TGCGCCAGCAGCCAAGATGCAGGGCGGCAAGAGACCCAGTACTTC. Protein product: CASSQDAGRQETQYF.

This clone was counted a single time. This CDR3 is CASSHLGQALAKNIQYF. The CDR3 DNA sequence: TGTGCCAGCAGCCACCTAGGACAAGCACTAGCCAAAAACATTCAGTACTTC. The V call is TRBV3-1 (or the pseudogene TRBV3-2), the J call TRBJ2-4, with D possibly being TRBD1 (5 bases). CDR3 size: 17 residues. V was cut by 3 bases and J by 0 bases, with 15 bases left in between. Germline CDR1 is LGHDT and CDR2 is YNNKEL (reference sequence).

The chain joins TRBV2 to TRBJ2-5; D is unclear. V dropped 7 bases and J dropped 7 bases, with 10 bases sitting between them. This CDR3 region has 11 residues. CDR1 and CDR2 (germline): SNHLY, FYNNEI. For the CDR3, the DNA is TGTGCCAGCATGGTTTCCGTGACCCAGTACTTC. Its translation is CASMVSVTQYF.

This rearrangement joins TRBV6-5 to TRBJ2-7; 8 nucleotides agree with TRBD1. V shed 5 bases, J shed 3 bases, and the junction held 3 bases outside the gene matches. This CDR3 has 13 residues. In germline, CDR1 is MNHEY, CDR2 SVGAGI. The CDR3 is CASSTDRGYEQYF. CDR3 nucleotide sequence: TGTGCCAGCAGTACCGACAGGGGCTACGAGCAGTACTTC.

This chain joins TRBV14 and TRBJ2-3; D perhaps matches TRBD2 (5 bases). The CDR3 extends over 17 amino acids. V lost 6 bases and J 2 bases, leaving 21 bases between the germline ends. Germline lookup yields CDR1 SGHDN and CDR2 FVKESK. The CDR3 nucleotides are TGTGCCAGCAGACCCTACGAGGACTCGAAATACACAGATACGCAGTATTTT. Amino acids: CASRPYEDSKYTDTQYF. The complete variable domain, with remaining parts taken from reference TRBV14 and TRBJ2-3, reads EAGVTQFPSHSVIEKGQTVTLRCDPISGHDNLYWYRRVMGKEIKFLLHFVKESKQDESGMPNNRFLAERTGGTYSTLKVQPAELEDSGVYFCASRPYEDSKYTDTQYFGPGTRLTVL.

On this clone: The sample contains more than one DNA sequence encoding this CDR3. The J gene is TRBJ1-6, the V gene TRBV19, with TRBD1 as a possible D gene (5 bases). The germline V gene has CDR1 LNHDA and CDR2 SQIVND (reference sequence). Trimming removed 2 bases from V and 7 bases from J, with 9 bases in between. The CDR3 extends over 14 amino acids. CDR3 residues: CASSIRGGNSPLHF. In DNA form, the CDR3 reads TGTGCCAGTAGTATACGGGGGGGGAATTCACCCCTCCACTTT.

The V and J genes are TRBV30 and TRBJ1-2, with 8 bases lining up with TRBD1. The CDR3 sequence is 15 residues long. V gave up 0 bases and J gave up 2 bases; unmatched junction bases: 5. Germline V lookup: CDR1 GTSNPN, CDR2 SVGIG (reference sequence). CDR3 sequence: CAWSVVRGRNYGYTF. CDR3 DNA: TGTGCCTGGAGTGTAGTCAGGGGGCGCAACTATGGCTACACCTTC.